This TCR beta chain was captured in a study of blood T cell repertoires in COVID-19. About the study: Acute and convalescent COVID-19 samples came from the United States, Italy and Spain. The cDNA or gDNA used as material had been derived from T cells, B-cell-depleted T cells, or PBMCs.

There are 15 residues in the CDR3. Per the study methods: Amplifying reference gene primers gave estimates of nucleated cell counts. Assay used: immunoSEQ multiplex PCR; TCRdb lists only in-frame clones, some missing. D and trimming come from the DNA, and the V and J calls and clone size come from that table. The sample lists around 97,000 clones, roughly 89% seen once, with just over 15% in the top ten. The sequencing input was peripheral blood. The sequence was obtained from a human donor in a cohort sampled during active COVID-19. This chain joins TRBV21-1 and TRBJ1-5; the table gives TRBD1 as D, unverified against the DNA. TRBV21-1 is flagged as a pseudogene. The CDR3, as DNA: TGTGCCAGCAGTCAAGGCTCAGGGTTCAATCAGCCCCAGCATTTT. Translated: CASSQGSGFNQPQHF.